This TCR beta chain was sequenced during a study of spatial heterogeneity in lung cancer (dated by TCRdb to about 2019). Regarding the research as a whole: Beta-chain transcripts were consistently detected in greater numbers than alpha-chain transcripts, which likely reflects a higher abundance of beta-chain transcripts. Nonsynonymous mutation counts, determined by whole-exome sequencing of tumor tissue, were related to TCR repertoire features. In the raw uncorrected reads, each unique combination of TCR and UMI appeared more than ten times on average. The study quantitatively compared TCR alpha and beta repertoires across multiple tumor regions, matched nontumor lung and blood in non-small cell lung cancer. Both alpha and beta chains were TCR-sequenced in 210 or so tumor regions, under 70 matched nontumor lung samples and around 54 PBMC samples obtained at surgery. What the work shows at the level of the full study, not this receptor alone: Confirming at a functional level the hypothesis that regional TCRs recognize regional mutations was considered to require additional single-cell paired TCR alpha and beta sequencing.

The receptor library was made with 5' RACE. The sequencing machine was a NextSeq 500. In the TCR library protocol, a unique molecular identifier was attached to each TCR cDNA molecule so that PCR and sequencing errors could be corrected. Concerning the study's data processing: Decombinator tools were used for TCR identification, UMI-based error correction and CDR3 extraction. TCRs above a frequency of 2 per 1,000, corresponding to the top 1% of the tumor frequency distribution, were defined as expanded. Renyi diversity was calculated using the R vegan package after each repertoire was subsampled 100 times to 5,000 TCRs. To build CDR3 similarity networks, amino acid triplet string-kernel similarity was used, and CDR3s were connected when their pairwise similarity was above 0.82. TCRdb trimmed the raw reads at Q25, called clones with MiXCR and kept productive beta chains. Each CDR3 protein gets just one entry, which takes the most common genes and DNA from the rows behind it. The V and J calls were determined by TCRdb, not by the authors. For this sample the table gives approximately 12,000 distinct CDR3 sequences, of which roughly 6.4% were detected only once. The top ten hold about a tenth of the sample.

Reading the germline V gene (reference sequence) gives CDR1 MNHNY and CDR2 SVGAGI. V loses 4 bases of germline sequence and J loses 1 base, and the interval between the two ends is 11 bases. The CDR3 has 15 amino acids, counting the end cysteine and phenylalanine. The CDR3 DNA has 45 bases and is translated from base 1. The time point label, as the study defines it: sample taken at primary tumor resection. TCR sequencing used whole RNA extracted from tumor and nontumor lung tissue, or from cryopreserved PBMC samples, without cell sorting. Donors were around 69 patients with early-stage, untreated non-small cell lung cancer from the lung TRACERx cohort. Patients were selected for TCR sequencing only if sufficient RNA was available from at least two tumor regions. A lung pathologist reviewed the tumor and adjacent nontumor lung specimens before the specimens were selected. In its sample, this clonotype was seen a few times. Its antigen target is currently unknown. Per-base quality was not reported, and no clone a single base away is much larger than it.

The origin of this receptor is a male donor with early-stage non-small cell lung cancer. Sequenced here: normal lung tissue next to the tumor, sampled at surgery. This chain joins TRBV6-6 to TRBJ1-5, with a weak D call of TRBD1 (5 bases match). The nucleotide sequence reads as follows: TGTGCCAGCAGTTCGGGACTCCTGAGCAATCAGCCCCAGCATTTT. This gives the protein CASSSGLLSNQPQHF.